Following are 3 T cell receptor beta chains from one sample sequenced in a study of blood T cell repertoires in COVID-19. The data were produced by immunoSEQ multiplex PCR, yet TCRdb's version contains in-frame clones alone and is incomplete. The sample holds 150,000 to 170,000 clones, 70% to 85% seen once. Sequences were obtained from peripheral blood. Source of these receptors: a man aged 60 to 69 with COVID-19, enrolled during active disease.

The gene calls are TRBV28 and TRBJ2-1; 9 bases map to TRBD1. V trimming: 8 bases; J trimming: 6 bases; junction bases outside the gene matches: 14. The CDR3 covers 16 residues. Germline loops: CDR1 MDHEN, CDR2 SYDVKM. CDR3 amino acids: CASAKTGGRSSNEQFF. The DNA of the CDR3 is TGTGCCAGCGCAAAAACAGGGGGCCGATCGTCCAATGAGCAGTTCTTC. Drawing the rest from reference TRBV28 and TRBJ2-1, the complete variable domain is DVKVTQSSRYLVKRTGEKVFLECVQDMDHENMFWYRQDPGLGLRLIYFSYDVKMKEKGDIPEGYSVSREKKERFSLILESASTNQTSMYLCASAKTGGRSSNEQFFGPGTRLTVL.

The chain is built from TRBV5-8 and TRBJ2-1; TRBD2 matches at 13 bases. Trimming at V came to 5 bases and at J to 4 bases, leaving 9 bases not matched to a gene. The CDR3 has 17 residues. Per germline, CDR1 SGHTS and CDR2 YDEGEE. CDR3 coding DNA: TGTGCCAGCAGTCCTGCTCTGACTAGCGGGGGGTACAATGAGCAGTTCTTC. It translates to CASSPALTSGGYNEQFF. The full variable domain, in which reference TRBV5-8 and TRBJ2-1 provide the parts outside the CDR3, is EAGVTQSPTHLIKTRGQQATLRCSPISGHTSVYWYQQALGLGLQFLLWYDEGEERNRGNFPPRFSGRQFPNYSSELNVNALELEDSALYLCASSPALTSGGYNEQFFGPGTRLTVL.

This sequence joins TRBV7-2 and TRBJ1-2; D unclear. The V gene lost 5 bases and the J gene lost 3 bases, with 16 bases spanning the gap. This CDR3 spans 15 amino acids. Germline V lookup: CDR1 SGHTA, CDR2 FQGNSA. CDR3 DNA sequence: TGTGCCAGCAGCCCGCGGGAGGGTCCAGACTATGGCTACACCTTC. Amino acid sequence: CASSPREGPDYGYTF.